Detailed here is one TCR beta chain. Antigen unknown. The sample is drawn from a study of cytotoxic CD8 clonotypes in ibrutinib-treated CLL. Study-wide results and caveats: Public clonotypes occurred uncommonly; on treatment, they contracted or remained stable.

The CDR3 has 15 residues. Trimming took 3 bases from V and 2 from J, leaving 13 bases between them. Germline CDR1 and CDR2: SEHNR and FQNEAQ (reference sequence). Profiling relied on immunoSEQ multiplex PCR, and the TCRdb table lists in-frame clones only, not all of them. The sample contains around 40,000 clones, less than 85% of which appear only once. The sequence was collected from a human donor with chronic lymphocytic leukemia. Source: PBMCs, taken at disease progression, from a patient treated with ibrutinib. This chain connects TRBV7-9 to TRBJ1-2; maybe TRBD1 (5 bases). CDR3 in DNA: TGTGCCAGCAGCTTTTGGGACGGACCAAACTATGGCTACACCTTC. Translation gives CASSFWDGPNYGYTF.